This entry describes one T cell receptor beta chain. At least ten counts were recorded for this clonotype. The antigen it binds to is not known. No much larger clone exists at a distance of one base, and base qualities are not known. This record belongs to a study of regulatory T cells in long-lasting Graves disease (dated by TCRdb to the early 2020s). At the level of the whole study: Newly diagnosed Graves' disease patients had taken antithyroid drugs for less than 3 months. Peripheral blood TCR sequencing and RNA sequencing compared persistent Graves' disease patients with newly diagnosed Graves' disease patients. The study took place in China and was registered as a clinical trial. A total of 33 samples were covered by TCR sequencing, comprising approximately 13 persistent and approximately 20 newly diagnosed Graves' disease patients. General findings and caveats noted by the study authors: Because the primary lesion, thyroid tissue, could not be accessed, the study looked at peripheral blood alone. TRBV28, TRBJ1-2 and TRBJ2-5 were preferentially used in persistent disease, while TRBV20-1 and TRBJ2-1 were favored in newly diagnosed disease. Sequencing and analysis were restricted to the TCR beta chain. Compared with newly diagnosed patients, persistent Graves' disease patients had lower TCR Shannon entropy and fewer highly expanded clones, which suggests clonal expansion. The small sample size was acknowledged by the authors as a limitation that may reduce accuracy. More public clonotypes were shared among persistent patients (roughly 2,900) than among newly diagnosed patients (more than 900).

According to the study, the label for this sample's time point signals: newly diagnosed GD, antithyroid drugs for less than 3 months. For both TCR sequencing and RNA sequencing, RNA was extracted from PBMCs using TRIzol. The diagnosis of Graves' disease followed American Thyroid Association guidelines. The patients came from an endocrinology department in Xi'an, China. From each patient, nine milliliters of peripheral blood was collected into an EDTA anticoagulant tube. PBMCs were isolated by Ficoll Paque Plus density gradient separation without further T cell sorting. An Agilent 2100 Bioanalyzer and agarose gel were used to assess RNA quality, and a NanoDrop 2000 was used to measure RNA concentration. Libraries were built with multiplex PCR. TCRdb lists the instrument as Illumina HiSeq 4000. CDR3 regions were amplified by Arm-PCR with iRepertoire HTBI primers to construct TCR beta libraries. Gel purification was performed on PCR products prior to sequencing. Per the original workflow: Across samples, roughly 60 TRBV and 15 or so TRBJ segments were identified and used for gene usage analysis of CDR3 amino acid clonotypes. Filtered high-quality paired reads were merged into contigs using COPE and FqMerger. BLAST was used to align contigs to the IMGT TRBV, TRBD and TRBJ reference genes, and CDR3 was defined following IMGT. Clonotypes above 0.1% frequency were classified as highly expanded clones. Shannon entropy was used to measure repertoire diversity, and the Gini coefficient was used to measure V-J evenness. Clonotypes shared by more than one individual were considered public. Clones were called with MiXCR by TCRdb after fastp trimmed the public reads at Q25, and only in-frame beta chains were retained. Entries that share a CDR3 protein sequence are merged under the most common genes and DNA. The V and J calls reflect TCRdb's pipeline rather than the authors' work. This sample is represented by 400,000 to 500,000 distinct CDR3 sequences; under 15% of them were singletons. The ten largest clones represent approximately 15% of the sample.

Between the V and J ends, shortened by 4 bases and 0 bases respectively, the junction contains 17 bases. For CDR1 and CDR2, the germline V gene lists SGHRS and YFSETQ. The CDR3 has 16 amino acids, counting the end cysteine and phenylalanine. Of the read, only the CDR3 DNA is kept; its 48 bases are in frame from base 1. These data also formed part of another study, on T cells in Graves' hyperthyroidism and ophthalmopathy. The second study's paper adds: Graves' hyperthyroidism was defined as stable when no progression to ophthalmopathy occurred over 18 months of follow-up. Hyperthyroidism patients were newly diagnosed, with disease duration under 2 months, and aged 18 to 65 years. The study excluded patients with uncontrolled infections, other autoimmune diseases, pregnancy or lactation. Diagnoses relied on clinical symptoms, serum thyroxine and TRAb, thyroid ultrasound and orbital computed tomography. For the first round of RT-PCR on the TCR CDR3, the HTBI primer set was used together with the Qiagen OneStep RT-PCR kit. Blood samples also contained most of the expanded thyroid clonotypes (frequency above 0.001), which suggests that blood repertoires may reflect thyroid immune responses. A 13 V-J signature model separated ophthalmopathy from stable hyperthyroidism, with 87.88% sensitivity and 81.08% specificity in cross-validation and 80%/75% in testing. In validation, the model predicted progression to ophthalmopathy a median of about 6.5 months before onset, with roughly 70% sensitivity and about 72% specificity. TCR V-J signatures able to tell the groups apart were searched for in a discovery cohort of more than 90 patients, of whom approximately 40 had Graves' ophthalmopathy and more than 55 had stable Graves' hyperthyroidism. An independent validation cohort of under 20 hyperthyroidism patients and approximately 17 patients who later progressed to ophthalmopathy tested prospective prediction of ophthalmopathy. The approximately 98 discovery patients were randomly divided into training and test sets at a 7:3 ratio. Thyroid tissue and blood T-cell repertoires from six Graves' hyperthyroidism patients were also compared in the study. After blood sampling, hyperthyroidism patients were treated with methimazole at a starting dose of 30 mg daily, and ophthalmopathy patients were treated with high-dose intravenous methylprednisolone. A second multiplex PCR round built the libraries, followed by size selection and purification. The libraries were sequenced on an Illumina HiSeq2000 using paired-end 100 bp reads. SOAPnuke was used to process the raw data, throwing out any read that contained adapters or uncalled bases, had a mean Phred below 15, or lacked an exact constant-primer or identifier match. High-quality paired reads were merged using COPE v1.2.5, and each unique nucleotide sequence was defined as a clonotype. Clonotypes were aligned to IMGT TRBV, TRBD and TRBJ reference segments using MiTCR v1.1. The analysis was restricted to V-J combinations with a frequency above 0.0001, which together covered over 99% of the repertoires. A TCS score was defined as the ratio between F50 (clonal expansion) and ExV (chaos), using BLOSUM62-based TCRdist between CDR3 peptides within each V-J. Welch's t-statistics and random forest reduced around 550 V-J features to roughly 13, which were used in a naive Bayes classifier (R e1071). Sample size was not statistically predetermined, and blinding of investigators to group allocation was not performed. The paper reports TCR Vbeta CDR3 sequencing of over 130 peripheral blood samples: under 45 ophthalmopathy, fewer than 80 hyperthyroidism and about 17 progressor patients.

The sequence is built from TRBV5-1 and TRBJ2-7; D gene: possibly TRBD2, on 7 matching bases. The sequenced sample was peripheral blood mononuclear cells (PBMCs), obtained at new diagnosis, from a patient treated with antithyroid drugs. The clonotype was recovered from a woman aged 30 to 39 with Graves disease. Donor details come from another sample of the same person, matched by shared clones. The CDR3 here reads CASSLGGGAGSYEQYF. The nucleotide sequence is given as TGCGCCAGCAGCCTCGGAGGGGGGGCGGGCTCCTACGAGCAGTACTTC. Beyond the CDR3, the reference TRBV5-1 and TRBJ2-7 genes provide the residues; the full variable domain reads: KAGVTQTPRYLIKTRGQQVTLSCSPISGHRSVSWYQQTPGQGLQFLFEYFSETQRNKGNFPGRFSGRQFSNSRSEMNVSTLELGDSALYLCASSLGGGAGSYEQYFGPGTRLTVT.